Following are 30 T cell receptor beta chains from one sample sequenced in a study of T cell responses to AZD1222 COVID-19 vaccine. TCRdb keeps only in-frame clones here, not all; method: immunoSEQ multiplex PCR. The repertoire holds 75,000 to 100,000 clones, with 65% to 90% as singletons. The specimen was peripheral blood, collected on day 0 of AZD1222 vaccination. These receptors were taken from an adult in good health.

The chain carries TRBV7-3 and TRBJ2-1; D is unresolved. Trimming removed 4 bases from V and 1 base from J, with 11 bases in between. Germline V gene lookup returns CDR1 SGHTA and CDR2 FQGTGA. The CDR3 contains 15 residues. CDR3 amino acids: CASSSRTSSYNEQFF. In DNA, the CDR3 is TGTGCCAGCAGCTCCCGGACGTCTTCCTACAATGAGCAGTTCTTC.

The chain recombines TRBV15 with TRBJ1-2; 7 bases align to TRBD1. In germline, CDR1 is LNHNV, CDR2 YYDKDF (reference sequence). The CDR3 covers 17 residues. Unmatched junction bases numbered 11, after V lost 0 bases and J lost 4 bases. This CDR3 is CATSRDRQGGDGYGYTF. In DNA, the CDR3 is TGTGCCACCAGCAGAGATCGACAGGGCGGGGACGGCTATGGCTACACCTTC. The complete variable domain, with remaining parts taken from reference TRBV15 and TRBJ1-2, reads DAMVIQNPRYQVTQFGKPVTLSCSQTLNHNVMYWYQQKSSQAPKLLFHYYDKDFNNEADTPDNFQSRRPNTSFCFLDIRSPGLGDTAMYLCATSRDRQGGDGYGYTFGSGTRLTVV.

This chain links TRBV5-1 with TRBJ1-2, with D possibly matching TRBD1 (5 bases). CDR1 and CDR2 from the germline V gene are SGHRS and YFSETQ. The V gene lost 6 bases and the J gene lost 5 bases, with 20 bases spanning the gap. The CDR3 contains 15 residues. CDR3: CASKTDPQGGYGYTF. CDR3 DNA sequence: TGCGCCAGCAAAACCGATCCCCAGGGTGGATATGGCTACACCTTC. The full variable domain, in which reference TRBV5-1 and TRBJ1-2 provide the parts outside the CDR3, is KAGVTQTPRYLIKTRGQQVTLSCSPISGHRSVSWYQQTPGQGLQFLFEYFSETQRNKGNFPGRFSGRQFSNSRSEMNVSTLELGDSALYLCASKTDPQGGYGYTFGSGTRLTVV.

This chain uses TRBV12-3 or TRBV12-4 with TRBJ1-6; no definite D call. The length of the CDR3 is 13 residues. Trimming left V 5 bases short and J 9 bases short, with 11 bases between. CDR3 amino acids: CASSQRPGSPLHF. In DNA form, the CDR3 reads TGTGCCAGCAGTCAAAGACCGGGTTCACCCCTCCACTTT.

The chain joins TRBV16 to TRBJ1-2, with 8 bases aligning to TRBD1. Germline V lookup: CDR1 KGHSY, CDR2 FQNENV. The junction had 9 bases not matched to a gene; V was cut back by 4 bases and J by 8 bases. The CDR3 loop spans 14 amino acids. Written as DNA, the CDR3 is TGTGCCAGCAGCCCACGGGCAGGGGGCAACGGCTACACCTTC. Encoded protein: CASSPRAGGNGYTF.

The chain carries TRBV6-6 and TRBJ1-1, with D hard to call. CDR1 is MNHNY and CDR2 is SVGAGI in the germline V gene (reference sequence). Trimming pared 5 bases from V and 1 base from J, leaving 8 bases between. The CDR3 has 13 residues. The CDR3 loop reads CASSKGRNTEAFF. In DNA, the CDR3 is TGTGCCAGCAGTAAGGGTCGGAACACTGAAGCTTTCTTT.

The chain links TRBV3-1 (or the pseudogene TRBV3-2) to TRBJ2-7; a possible D gene is TRBD1 (6 bases). Germline V gene data show CDR1 as LGHDT and CDR2 as YNNKEL (reference sequence). The CDR3 is 12 amino acids. V dropped 3 bases and J dropped 6 bases, with 9 bases sitting between them. The CDR3 DNA follows: TGTGCCAGCAGCCAGCAGGGGCTCGAGCAGTACTTC. It yields the protein CASSQQGLEQYF.

The CDR3 DNA sequence: TGTGCCAGCAGCTTACAGGGGTCATACAATGAGCAGTTCTTC. Encoded protein: CASSLQGSYNEQFF. The V gene is TRBV5-6, the J gene TRBJ2-1; 7 nucleotides align to TRBD1. V shed 2 bases and J 4 bases; nucleotides not matched to a gene: 3. The CDR3 extends over 14 amino acids. The germline V gene has CDR1 SGHDT and CDR2 YYEEEE.

The chain joins TRBV30 to TRBJ2-1; D remains unclear. CDR3 length: 13 amino acids. V was cut by 0 bases and J by 11 bases, with 14 bases left in between. CDR1 is GTSNPN and CDR2 is SVGIG in the germline V gene (reference sequence). The CDR3 DNA sequence: TGTGCCTGGAGTGTGGGTGACACCACCAAGCAGTTCTTC. Its protein is CAWSVGDTTKQFF.

The V and J genes are TRBV30 and TRBJ1-5, with no clear D. V lost 2 bases and J 0 bases, leaving 11 bases between the germline ends. There are 15 residues in the CDR3. Looked up from germline, CDR1 is GTSNPN and CDR2 is SVGIG (reference sequence). The DNA for the CDR3 is TGTGCCTGGAGTCTCAGGACGGATAGCAATCAGCCCCAGCATTTT. It specifies CAWSLRTDSNQPQHF.

The chain links TRBV19 to TRBJ1-6, with D maybe TRBD1 (5 bases). The V gene's germline CDR1 is LNHDA and CDR2 SQIVND (reference sequence). Trimming stripped 4 bases from V and 7 bases from J, with 14 bases between. The CDR3 totals 15 residues. Here the CDR3 reads CASSTGRGLNSPLHF. The CDR3 DNA follows: TGTGCCAGTAGTACCGGGCGGGGCCTAAATTCACCCCTCCACTTT.

V gene TRBV7-9 combines with J gene TRBJ2-2, with 8 positions matching TRBD2. The CDR3 loop spans 15 amino acids. Germline trimming cut 5 bases from V and 2 bases from J; bases unmatched to any gene: 4. CDR1 is SEHNR, CDR2 FQNEAQ, per germline (reference sequence). The DNA for the CDR3 is TGTGCCAGCAGCAAACTAGCGGTTAACACCGGGGAGCTGTTTTTT. Translated, it gives CASSKLAVNTGELFF.

The chain employs TRBV18 and TRBJ1-4; D might be TRBD1 (5 bases). The CDR3 extends over 16 amino acids. With 1 base removed from V and 5 bases from J, the gap between germline ends came to 14 bases. Germline V gives CDR1 KGHSH, CDR2 LQKENI. Written as DNA, the CDR3 is TGTGCCAGCTCACCACTCCCAGGGCCGCCGAATGAAAAACTGTTTTTT. This gives the protein CASSPLPGPPNEKLFF.

The chain recombines TRBV14 with TRBJ1-2; a weak D match, TRBD1 (5 bases). This CDR3 has 14 amino acids. The ends were cut back, 0 bases at V and 1 base at J, with 6 bases in the middle. Germline CDR1 is SGHDN and CDR2 is FVKESK. The CDR3 region has the DNA TGTGCCAGCAGCCAAGATCAGGGTAACTATGGCTACACCTTC. Its translation is CASSQDQGNYGYTF.

V is TRBV7-3 and J is TRBJ1-6; D not resolved. Trimming removed 6 bases at V and 10 bases at J, with 10 bases between. The CDR3 covers 12 residues. Per the germline V gene, CDR1 is SGHTA and CDR2 is FQGTGA. This CDR3 is CASSPLGSPLHF. The CDR3 region has the DNA TGTGCCAGCAGTCCTTTGGGCTCACCCCTCCACTTT.

This chain links TRBV5-8 with TRBJ1-5, with D perhaps matching TRBD1 (6 bases). Germline values: CDR1 SGHTS, CDR2 YDEGEE. The CDR3 runs to 18 residues. The V end was cut by 2 bases, the J end by 0 bases, with 18 bases between. CDR3 in DNA: TGTGCCAGCAGCTTAGGGCAGGGGCTAGGATATAGCAATCAGCCCCAGCATTTT. Its protein product is CASSLGQGLGYSNQPQHF.

The CDR3 region is CASSVWPQPGNTIYF. Written as DNA, the CDR3 is TGTGCCAGCAGCGTCTGGCCCCAACCCGGGAACACCATATATTTT. This chain connects TRBV7-8 to TRBJ1-3, with no clear D. V lost 5 bases and J 7 bases, leaving 18 bases between the germline ends. This CDR3 is 15 amino acids long. Germline V lookup: CDR1 SGHVS, CDR2 FQNEAQ.

The gene calls are TRBV24-1 and TRBJ1-5; D possibly corresponds to TRBD1 (6 bases). V was pared by 4 bases and J by 2 bases, with 11 bases between. There are 15 residues in the CDR3. CDR1 and CDR2 (germline): KGHDR, SFDVKD. In nucleotides, the CDR3 is TGTGCCACCAGTGAAGGGGGGCTCGGCAATCAGCCCCAGCATTTT. Protein: CATSEGGLGNQPQHF.

The chain uses TRBV9 and TRBJ2-3; D unclear. Trimming left V 7 bases short and J 1 base short, with 16 bases between. The CDR3 loop spans 15 amino acids. Germline V gene data show CDR1 as SGDLS and CDR2 as YYNGEE. For the CDR3, the DNA is TGTGCCAGCCCCTTACGGGCCGGTTGCACAGATACGCAGTATTTT. Translating it yields CASPLRAGCTDTQYF.

This clone showed up just once. This chain links TRBV30 with TRBJ1-2; 12 bases map to TRBD1. The V gene's germline CDR1 is GTSNPN and CDR2 SVGIG (reference sequence). Trimming took 4 bases from V and 9 from J; bases not matched to a gene: 12. The CDR3 contains 15 residues. The chain's CDR3 is CAWNRDRGRNGRYTF. DNA of the CDR3: TGTGCCTGGAACCGGGACAGGGGGCGCAACGGTCGCTACACCTTC.

The chain employs TRBV12-3 or TRBV12-4 and TRBJ2-3; no firm D call. The CDR3 covers 12 residues. Trimming took 3 bases from V and 1 from J, leaving 2 bases between them. CDR3 amino acids: CASSFGTDTQYF. For the CDR3, the DNA is TGTGCCAGCAGTTTTGGCACAGATACGCAGTATTTT.

This chain connects TRBV19 to TRBJ1-4; D call uncertain. CDR1 is LNHDA, CDR2 SQIVND, per germline (reference sequence). The V gene lost 4 bases and the J gene lost 7 bases, with 4 bases spanning the gap. The CDR3 runs to 11 residues. CDR3 nucleotides: TGTGCCAGTAGTAAGTCTGAAAAACTGTTTTTT. It is translated as CASSKSEKLFF.

J is TRBJ1-1 and V is TRBV2; unclear D gene. Germline values: CDR1 SNHLY, CDR2 FYNNEI. The CDR3 sequence is 11 residues long. V was clipped by 6 bases and J by 5 bases, with 7 bases between them. CDR3 DNA: TGTGCCAGCAGGGATCTAACTGAAGCTTTCTTT. This sequence encodes CASRDLTEAFF. The full variable domain, completed using reference TRBV2 and TRBJ1-1, is EPEVTQTPSHQVTQMGQEVILRCVPISNHLYFYWYRQILGQKVEFLVSFYNNEISEKSEIFDDQFSVERPDGSNFTLKIRSTKLEDSAMYFCASRDLTEAFFGQGTRLTVV.

CDR3 protein: CASSLLQKPQHF. In DNA, the CDR3 is TGTGCCAGCAGTTTATTACAGAAGCCCCAGCATTTT. This chain uses TRBV12-3 or TRBV12-4 with TRBJ1-5, with no clear D. CDR3 length: 12 residues. With 2 bases removed from V and 8 bases from J, the gap between germline ends came to 7 bases.

In DNA, the CDR3 is TGTGCCTGGAGTGTAGCAGGGCCATCGGGGCCCCAGCATTTT. As protein: CAWSVAGPSGPQHF. The V and J genes are TRBV30 and TRBJ1-5; maybe TRBD1 (5 bases). Trimming stripped 0 bases from V and 9 bases from J, with 15 bases between. The CDR3 sequence is 14 residues long. The germline gives CDR1 GTSNPN, CDR2 SVGIG (reference sequence).

The rearrangement joins TRBV6-5 to TRBJ1-1, with D maybe TRBD1 (5 bases). Germline assignment: CDR1 MNHEY and CDR2 SVGAGI. This CDR3 is 14 amino acids long. V gave up 6 bases and J gave up 1 base, with 12 bases separating them. The CDR3 DNA follows: TGTGCCAGCAGCAAACCGGGGGAGAACACTGAAGCTTTCTTT. Translated, it gives CASSKPGENTEAFF.

V gene TRBV7-6 combines with J gene TRBJ2-2, with a tentative D call TRBD2 (5 bases). The CDR3 runs to 16 residues. Germline CDR1 and CDR2: SGHVS and FNYEAQ. Trimming shortened V by 5 bases and J by 6 bases, and 19 bases separated the two germline ends. The CDR3 protein is CASSQHFGMEAGELFF. DNA for the CDR3: TGTGCCAGCAGCCAACATTTCGGGATGGAGGCCGGGGAGCTGTTTTTT.

The chain uses TRBV2 and TRBJ1-5; tentative D call: TRBD1 (6 bases). Germline V gene sequence: CDR1 SNHLY, CDR2 FYNNEI. The CDR3 contains 15 residues. V lost 8 bases, J lost 1 base, and 15 bases lay in between. CDR3 protein: CASRGGVGSNQPQHF. The CDR3 coding sequence is TGTGCCAGCCGGGGGGGCGTGGGGAGCAATCAGCCCCAGCATTTT.

V and J are TRBV7-3 and TRBJ2-5, with 7 bases aligning to TRBD2. CDR1 is SGHTA and CDR2 is FQGTGA in the germline V gene. The CDR3 runs 17 residues. Trimming cost V 6 bases and J 0 bases; bases outside gene matches: 13. CDR3 sequence reads: CASSRRWVGGNQETQYF. CDR3 nucleotide sequence: TGTGCCAGCAGTCGTCGGTGGGTGGGAGGGAACCAAGAGACCCAGTACTTC. The complete variable domain, with remaining parts taken from reference TRBV7-3 and TRBJ2-5, reads GAGVSQTPSNKVTEKGKYVELRCDPISGHTALYWYRQSLGQGPEFLIYFQGTGAADDSGLPNDRFFAVRPEGSVSTLKIQRTERGDSAVYLCASSRRWVGGNQETQYFGPGTRLLVL.

This chain uses TRBV24-1 with TRBJ1-5; no reliable D call. The CDR3 contains 13 residues. Germline CDR1 reads KGHDR; CDR2 reads SFDVKD. Trimming removed 3 bases at V and 2 bases at J, with 4 bases between. CDR3 in DNA: TGTGCCACCAGTGATGGCGGCAATCAGCCCCAGCATTTT. Translating it yields CATSDGGNQPQHF.